This note documents a single T cell receptor beta chain sequence. Antigen specificity is unknown. The data were taken from a study of metastatic and nonmetastatic thyroid tumors. For the study at large: Malignant and benign thyroid patients had repertoires compared in peripheral blood and tumor or nodule tissue. Study-wide results and caveats: Malignant thyroid tumors reportedly exceeded benign nodules significantly in TCR beta diversity, with the difference appearing in blood and tumor.

All patients reached thyroid surgery having received no treatment beforehand. CDR3 length: 20 amino acids. Germline V CDR1 and CDR2: MNHEY, SVGEGT. With V trimmed by 2 bases and J by 1 base, 16 bases remained unmatched. Source study methods: Between-group CDR3 differences, defined by clinicopathological status, yielded a distant-metastasis classifier for papillary thyroid cancer. TCRdb reanalyzed the PCR reads via MiXCR. TCRdb's processing, not the authors', yielded these V and J calls. This repertoire shows 20,000 to 25,000 clones, roughly 12% found once; its top ten account for approximately 8%. V and J are TRBV6-2 or TRBV6-3 and TRBJ2-3; 9 nucleotides agree with TRBD2. Specimen: blood. This TCR was recovered from a female donor with papillary thyroid cancer or a benign thyroid nodule (not recorded which). Some clones in this sample may be carry-over from other donors' samples. CDR3 residues: CASSYESGSGRSPGTDTQYF. In nucleotides, the CDR3 is TGTGCCAGCAGTTACGAGTCTGGGAGCGGGAGGTCCCCAGGCACAGATACGCAGTATTTT.